This T cell receptor beta chain stems from a study of blood T cell repertoires in COVID-19. Study-level information: Some COVID-19 samples were acute and others convalescent; all came from the United States, Italy and Spain. PBMCs, B-cell-depleted T cells, or T cells were the source of the cDNA or gDNA that made up the material.

This clone occurred once. V shed 2 bases and J shed 2 bases, with 7 bases lying between them. CDR3 length: 13 residues. Authors' methods: Cell counts per sample came from amplifying reference gene primers. TCRdb's table, derived via immunoSEQ multiplex PCR, lists solely in-frame clones and lacks some. D and trimming were read from the DNA, whereas the V and J calls and clone size are those reported in that table. This table has approximately 300,000 clones, around 88% appearing once. This TCR derives from a woman aged 50 to 65 with acute or convalescent COVID-19. The chain recombines TRBV12-3 or TRBV12-4 with TRBJ2-7; perhaps TRBD2 as D (6 bases). Sequenced sample: peripheral blood. CDR3 nucleotide sequence: TGTGCCAGCAGTTTATCGGGGGCCTACGAGCAGTACGTC. As protein: CASSLSGAYEQYV.